Below, 29 T cell receptor beta chains from the same sample are listed, as sequenced in a study of T cell clonality in common variable immunodeficiency. TCRdb's copy holds only in-frame clones and misses some; the assay was immunoSEQ multiplex PCR. The table lists tens of thousands of clones, with no singletons. Specimen: peripheral blood mononuclear cells. The receptors shown here come from a person between 18 and 75 years old in good health.

This clone was found a few times. The CDR3 end falls 3 residues outside the read, so it is completed with the germline J gene. The chain is built from TRBV7-2 and TRBJ1-5; D gene ambiguous. V was pared by 3 bases and J by 9 bases, with 15 bases between. Germline-derived CDR1 and CDR2 are SGHTA and FQGNSA. The CDR3 totals 14 residues. The CDR3: CASSFQHYQAPQHF. CDR3 DNA (partial): TGTGCCAGCAGCTTTCAACACTACCAAGCGCCC.

This clone came up many times. The read falls 3 residues short of the CDR3 end, and the missing part is taken from the germline J gene. The chain carries TRBV9 and TRBJ2-7; 16 bases agree with TRBD2. V shed 2 bases, J shed 5 bases, and the junction held 4 bases outside the gene matches. This CDR3 contains 16 residues. Germline CDR1 is SGDLS and CDR2 is YYNGEE. CDR3 DNA, as far as it was read: TGTGCCAGCAGCGTTGGGACTAGCGGGGGGGCGGACGAG. It translates to CASSVGTSGGADE. The whole CDR3 sequence reads CASSVGTSGGADEQYF.

This clone came up a few times. The junction and the germline gene differ at one end; a read error may be behind it. The CDR3 goes on 3 residues after the read ends, and that part is filled in from the germline J gene. The rearrangement joins TRBV4-2 to TRBJ2-5, with D uncertain. The germline gives CDR1 LGHNA, CDR2 YNFKEQ. This CDR3 has 16 amino acids. The CDR3 bases that were read are TGTGTCAGCAGCCAAGACTTGGCAGGCGTCCAAGAGACC. Amino acid sequence: CVSSQDLAGVQET. The whole CDR3 region reads CVSSQDLAGVQETQYF.

This clone has a count of ten or more. Sequencing ends 3 residues short of the CDR3 end; the germline J gene provides the rest. The chain is built from TRBV7-7 and TRBJ1-1; no definite D call. V dropped 5 bases and J dropped 6 bases, with 13 bases sitting between them. CDR3 length: 13 residues. In germline, CDR1 is SSHAT, CDR2 FNYEAQ (reference sequence). The sequenced part of the CDR3 DNA is TGTGCCAGCAGCGCAAACTTCGACTCTGAA. Amino acid sequence: CASSANFDSE. The whole CDR3 sequence is CASSANFDSEAFF.

In regard to this clone: The junction and the germline gene differ at one end; a read error may be behind it. The read gets to within 3 residues of the CDR3 end, and the germline J gene fills in the rest. Different DNA sequences within this sample yield the same CDR3. V and J are TRBV5-6 and TRBJ1-2; D not certain. CDR3 length: 13 amino acids. The germline CDR1 and CDR2 sequences are SGHDT and YYEEEE. The sequenced part of the CDR3 DNA is TGTGCCAGCAGCCAAGACACCGGCTATGGT. Its translation is CASSQDTGYG. The full CDR3 reads CASSQDTGYGYTF.

The table lists this clone with many counts. The read gets to within 3 residues of the CDR3 end, and the germline J gene fills in the rest. This sequence joins TRBV15 and TRBJ2-3, with 10 bases that match TRBD2. CDR1 is LNHNV and CDR2 is YYDKDF in the germline V gene (reference sequence). J was trimmed by 2 bases and V by 3 bases; bases with no gene match: 8. The CDR3 is 17 residues long. This chain's CDR3 is CATSSKSGREYTDTQYF. Partial CDR3 DNA: TGTGCCACCAGCAGTAAAAGCGGGAGGGAATACACAGATACG. The complete variable domain, with remaining parts taken from reference TRBV15 and TRBJ2-3, reads DAMVIQNPRYQVTQFGKPVTLSCSQTLNHNVMYWYQQKSSQAPKLLFHYYDKDFNNEADTPDNFQSRRPNTSFCFLDIRSPGLGDTAMYLCATSSKSGREYTDTQYFGPGTRLTVL.

This clone was seen at least ten times. The read halts 3 residues ahead of the CDR3 end, with the missing end drawn from the germline J gene. The chain joins TRBV20-1 to TRBJ2-2; 13 nucleotides line up with TRBD2. There are 16 residues in the CDR3. The germline gives CDR1 DFQATT, CDR2 SNEGSKA (reference sequence). The V gene end was trimmed by 6 bases and the J gene end by 1 base; junction bases not matched to a gene: 5. CDR3 region: CSATGLAGQNTGELFF. CDR3 DNA, as far as it was read: TGCAGTGCCACGGGACTAGCGGGACAGAACACCGGGGAG.

At least ten counts were recorded for this clone. Sequencing ends 3 residues short of the CDR3 end; the germline J gene provides the rest. The same CDR3 can be traced to other DNA sequences in this sample. The chain is built from TRBV20-1 and TRBJ1-2, with unresolved D. The CDR3 covers 12 residues. With 5 bases removed from V and 7 bases from J, the gap between germline ends came to 14 bases. From germline, CDR1 is DFQATT and CDR2 SNEGSKA (reference sequence). CDR3 protein: CSAACPEGGYTF. CDR3 bases read: TGCAGTGCTGCTTGTCCGGAGGGTGGC.

This clone was seen many times. The read is 3 residues too short to cover the CDR3 end, so that end is filled in from the germline J gene. This sequence joins TRBV4-1 and TRBJ1-3; D might be TRBD1 (5 bases). The CDR3 consists of 15 residues. The V and J ends lost 1 base and 0 bases respectively, with 7 bases between them. The germline V gene encodes CDR1 MGHRA and CDR2 YSYEKL. The sequenced CDR3 bases are TGCGCCAGCAGCCAAGGGACATTCTCTGGAAACACC. This encodes CASSQGTFSGNT. The full CDR3 is CASSQGTFSGNTIYF.

This clone showed up many times. Read coverage stops 3 residues before the CDR3 terminus; the germline J gene supplies the remainder. The chain joins TRBV5-6 to TRBJ2-3, with 12 bases matching TRBD2. This CDR3 has 15 amino acids. Germline CDR1 and CDR2: SGHDT and YYEEEE. Partial CDR3 DNA: TGTGCCAGCAGCTTCCTCCGACTAGCGGGAGACACG. It translates to CASSFLRLAGDT. The CDR3 in its entirety is CASSFLRLAGDTQYF.

At least ten counts were recorded for this clone. The read is 3 residues too short to cover the CDR3 end, so that end is filled in from the germline J gene. The V gene is TRBV20-1, the J gene TRBJ1-1, with 8 positions matching TRBD1. J gave up 1 base and V 0 bases, and 1 base lay outside the gene matches. Germline CDR1 and CDR2: DFQATT and SNEGSKA (reference sequence). The CDR3 runs to 14 residues. The sequenced CDR3 bases are TGCAGTGCTAGAGACGGGACAGGGAACACTGAA. Translation: CSARDGTGNTE. The full CDR3 is CSARDGTGNTEAFF.

In this sample, this clone turned up many times. Read sequence stops 3 residues before the CDR3 end, and the germline J gene provides the missing end. The chain links TRBV5-4 to TRBJ2-3; D might be TRBD1 (5 bases). Germline CDR1 and CDR2: SGHNT and YYREEE (reference sequence). Trimming stripped 2 bases from V and 3 bases from J, with 10 bases between. The CDR3 runs 14 residues. CDR3 DNA (partial): TGTGCCAGCAGCTTTAGCAGGGCTACAGATACG. Protein: CASSFSRATDT. The entire CDR3 is CASSFSRATDTQYF.

This clone was detected ten times or more. Read sequence stops 3 residues before the CDR3 end, and the germline J gene provides the missing end. The chain employs TRBV29-1 and TRBJ2-3, with D uncertain. The length of the CDR3 is 13 residues. The V and J ends lost 7 bases and 1 base respectively, with 12 bases between them. Germline V gives CDR1 SQVTM, CDR2 ANQGSEA. CDR3 sequence reads: CSAEPPGTDTQYF. Incomplete CDR3 DNA: TGCAGCGCCGAACCCCCGGGCACAGATACG.

This clone was seen repeatedly, ten times or more. The read is 3 residues too short to cover the CDR3 end, so that end is filled in from the germline J gene. The chain recombines TRBV19 with TRBJ2-7; the D gene is possibly TRBD2 (5 bases). Per the germline V gene, CDR1 is LNHDA and CDR2 is SQIVND (reference sequence). V lost 5 bases, J lost 4 bases, and 9 bases lay in between. CDR3 length equals 12 residues. The sequenced part of the CDR3 DNA is TGTGCCAGTAGTTCGGACTTATACGAG. It yields the protein CASSSDLYE. The CDR3, in full, reads CASSSDLYEQYF.

A note on this clone: The read gets to within 3 residues of the CDR3 end, and the germline J gene fills in the rest. J is TRBJ1-1 and V is TRBV30; D not resolved. CDR3 length: 12 residues. Germline V gene sequence: CDR1 GTSNPN, CDR2 SVGIG (reference sequence). The CDR3 region is CAWNETPYEAFF. The CDR3 bases that were read are TGTGCCTGGAATGAGACACCCTACGAG.

This clone was found many times. The read gets to within 3 residues of the CDR3 end, and the germline J gene fills in the rest. V and J are TRBV5-1 and TRBJ2-3, with TRBD2 matching 10 bases. V trimming: 6 bases; J trimming: 1 base; junction bases outside the gene matches: 8. The CDR3 sequence is 16 residues long. CDR1 and CDR2 from the germline V gene are SGHRS and YFSETQ. The CDR3 bases that were read are TGCGCCAGCAACGACCTAGCGGGAGAAGGCACAGATACG. Protein sequence: CASNDLAGEGTDT. The CDR3 in its entirety is CASNDLAGEGTDTQYF.

This clone came up many times. Here the CDR3 reads CASSVETAGSEQYF. CDR3 bases read: TGTGCCAGCAGTGTTGAAACCGCGGGGTCCGAG. The chain couples TRBV2 to TRBJ2-7; maybe TRBD2 (6 bases). Read data end 3 residues before the CDR3 end; the end is taken from the germline J gene. CDR3 size: 14 residues. Trimming took off 4 bases at V and 6 bases at J, with 16 bases between the two ends. CDR1 is SNHLY, CDR2 FYNNEI, per germline.

This clone came up many times. The read finishes 3 residues shy of the CDR3 end, and the germline J gene is used to complete it. This chain connects TRBV7-8 to TRBJ2-7; 7 bases map to TRBD1. V shed 7 bases and J 2 bases; nucleotides not matched to a gene: 8. This CDR3 has 14 residues. Germline V gene sequence: CDR1 SGHVS, CDR2 FQNEAQ. The covered CDR3 bases are TGTGCCAGCAACAGCCGACAGGGACCCTACGAG. Translated, it gives CASNSRQGPYE. The CDR3 in its entirety is CASNSRQGPYEQYF.

This clone came up many times. The read is 3 residues too short to cover the CDR3 end, so that end is filled in from the germline J gene. The V gene is TRBV20-1, the J gene TRBJ2-3; perhaps TRBD1 as D (5 bases). The germline V gene encodes CDR1 DFQATT and CDR2 SNEGSKA (reference sequence). The CDR3 length is 14 residues. V lost 0 bases and J 0 bases, leaving 7 bases between the germline ends. Here the CDR3 reads CSAREDSSTDTQYF. The CDR3 DNA, read in part, is TGCAGTGCTAGAGAAGACAGTAGCACAGATACG.

In this sample, this clone turned up a few times. The sequence runs out 3 residues before the end of the CDR3; the remainder is reconstructed from the germline J gene. The rearrangement uses TRBV30 and TRBJ1-2; TRBD1 is a possible D gene (5 bases). CDR3 size: 17 residues. Germline CDR1 and CDR2: GTSNPN and SVGIG (reference sequence). The covered CDR3 bases are TGTGCCTGGAGTGGTGGGACTAGCGGCTCACCTTACAATGAC. Its protein is CAWSGGTSGSPYND. The entire CDR3 sequence reads CAWSGGTSGSPYNDYTF.

The table lists this clone with many counts. The DNA ends 3 residues before the CDR3 does, and the rest of the CDR3 is filled in from the germline J gene. The chain combines TRBV7-2 with TRBJ2-1; no clear D gene. The CDR3 has 13 residues. Germline V gene data show CDR1 as SGHTA and CDR2 as FQGNSA. Trimming took off 6 bases at V and 6 bases at J, with 12 bases between the two ends. The CDR3 DNA, read in part, is TGTGCCAGCAGTCAAAGCCCGGGCAATGAG. It encodes CASSQSPGNE. The entire CDR3 protein is CASSQSPGNEQFF.

In this sample, this clone turned up many times. The read comes to an end 3 residues before the CDR3 does, leaving the germline J gene to fill in the end. The chain is built from TRBV20-1 and TRBJ2-2, with TRBD2 matching over 10 bases. Germline V CDR1 and CDR2: DFQATT, SNEGSKA (reference sequence). This CDR3 has 19 amino acids. J gave up 6 bases and V 5 bases, and 21 bases lay outside the gene matches. CDR3 bases read: TGCAGTGCTGTCGTCGGCGGGTGGAGCGGGAGGGCCCGCGCCGGGGAG. It specifies CSAVVGGWSGRARAGE. The full CDR3 is CSAVVGGWSGRARAGELFF.

At least ten counts were recorded for this clone. The read finishes 3 residues shy of the CDR3 end, and the germline J gene is used to complete it. This chain uses TRBV7-9 with TRBJ1-4; 11 nucleotides line up with TRBD1. Germline V gene lookup returns CDR1 SEHNR and CDR2 FQNEAQ (reference sequence). This CDR3 has 14 residues. V lost 5 bases, J lost 7 bases, and 3 bases stayed unmatched. The CDR3 DNA, read in part, is TGTGCCAGCAGCCCCGGACAGGGGGCTGAAAAA. It codes for CASSPGQGAEK. The whole CDR3 region reads CASSPGQGAEKLFF.

This clone was counted a few times. The read finishes 3 residues shy of the CDR3 end, and the germline J gene is used to complete it. The chain has TRBV2 and TRBJ2-3; 13 nucleotides match TRBD2. The CDR3 is 15 amino acids. CDR1 and CDR2 (germline): SNHLY, FYNNEI. The DNA read from the CDR3 is TGTGCCAGCAGTCGGACTAGCGGGAGACAGGAGACG. Protein: CASSRTSGRQET. The whole CDR3 reads CASSRTSGRQETQYF.

This clone appeared many times. The CDR3 here is CSAMTGVTEAFF. The CDR3 bases that were read are TGCAGTGCTATGACAGGGGTCACTGAA. This chain connects TRBV20-1 to TRBJ1-1; 8 nucleotides align to TRBD1. The read ends 3 residues early relative to the CDR3; the germline J gene fills the gap. This CDR3 is built from 12 residues. The V and J ends lost 4 bases and 4 bases, in that order; junction bases with no gene match: 2. The germline V gene has CDR1 DFQATT and CDR2 SNEGSKA (reference sequence).

This clone appeared many times. The read terminates 3 residues ahead of where the CDR3 ends, so the germline J gene completes it. J is TRBJ2-4 and V is TRBV20-1; maybe TRBD1 (5 bases). The CDR3 runs 14 residues. The V gene lost 6 bases and the J gene lost 0 bases, with 12 bases spanning the gap. Looked up from germline, CDR1 is DFQATT and CDR2 is SNEGSKA (reference sequence). The covered CDR3 bases are TGCAGTGCAACGGACACCTTAGCCAAAAACATT. This gives the protein CSATDTLAKNI. The whole CDR3 region reads CSATDTLAKNIQYF.

This clone has just a few counts. The CDR3 end is not reached by the read, which stops 3 residues before it; the germline J gene fills it in. V gene TRBV7-2 combines with J gene TRBJ2-1; a possible D gene is TRBD2 (6 bases). CDR1 and CDR2 from the germline V gene are SGHTA and FQGNSA. CDR3 length: 14 amino acids. V shed 5 bases and J shed 8 bases, with 16 bases lying between them. This CDR3 is CASSPGRIYDEQFF. CDR3 DNA, as far as it was read: TGTGCCAGCAGCCCAGGGAGGATTTACGATGAG.

This clone has a count of ten or more. The CDR3 loop is CASTRQGLGNEQFF. The CDR3 DNA, read in part, is TGTGCCAGCACCCGACAGGGCCTGGGCAATGAG. The chain employs TRBV2 and TRBJ2-1; 7 nucleotides line up with TRBD1. From the germline J gene comes the end of the CDR3, since the read stops 3 residues before it. Germline trimming cut 7 bases from V and 6 bases from J; bases unmatched to any gene: 9. Germline V gene data show CDR1 as SNHLY and CDR2 as FYNNEI. The CDR3 has 14 residues.

This clone was seen ten or more times. The read stops 3 residues short of the end of the CDR3; the missing end is completed from the germline J gene. This chain links TRBV5-1 with TRBJ1-5, with D perhaps TRBD1 (6 bases). V was trimmed by 0 bases and J by 5 bases, leaving 9 bases between them. The V gene's germline CDR1 is SGHRS and CDR2 YFSETQ. The CDR3 is made up of 14 amino acids. The part of the CDR3 DNA that was read is TGCGCCAGCAGCTTGGGTCCAGGGGATCAGCCC. It yields the protein CASSLGPGDQP. In full, the CDR3 is CASSLGPGDQPQHF. Drawing the rest from reference TRBV5-1 and TRBJ1-5, the complete variable domain is KAGVTQTPRYLIKTRGQQVTLSCSPISGHRSVSWYQQTPGQGLQFLFEYFSETQRNKGNFPGRFSGRQFSNSRSEMNVSTLELGDSALYLCASSLGPGDQPQHFGDGTRLSIL.